This T cell receptor (beta chain) is from a study of T cell responses to AZD1222 COVID-19 vaccine. Study-wide context: Pooled together were second doses at about 4 or about 12 weeks. General study results and limits: Repertoires were sampled only after the peak T cell response. Most donors were white British and more were female, and clonal diversity was possibly underestimated.

Germline V CDR1 and CDR2: SGHAT, FQNNGV. Between the trimmed V and J ends, which lost 1 base and 0 bases, there was a span of 13 bases. The CDR3 runs 17 residues. Comments on this clone: Its cognate antigen is unknown.

Assay: immunoSEQ multiplex PCR; the TCRdb copy retains only in-frame clones and omits some. Here the sample spans fewer than 180,000 clones, 94% being singletons. The receptor was derived from an adult in good health. The V call is TRBV11-2, the J call TRBJ1-5; D call uncertain. Source: peripheral blood, taken on day 0 of AZD1222 vaccination. The CDR3 region is CASSLGVAGYSNQPQHF. CDR3 coding DNA: TGTGCCAGCAGCTTAGGGGTAGCGGGTTATAGCAATCAGCCCCAGCATTTT.